The rows below give T cell receptor beta chains drawn from one sample of a study of OX40 agonist ivuxolimab in advanced cancers. Here immunoSEQ multiplex PCR was the method, and the copy in TCRdb shows in-frame clones only, minus some. This sample has 150,000 to 190,000 clones, with 90% to 95% found just once. The material was CD4+ or CD8+ T cells sorted from blood, obtained in a trial of the OX40 agonist ivuxolimab. These receptors originate from an adult with an advanced solid tumor such as melanoma, head and neck, liver or kidney cancer. Each CDR3 is given with its conserved first and last residue. D genes are given only for firm matches. Expanded clones are given a class, and other clones once, few, many or no size at all.

size: -
V: TRBV5-1
J: TRBJ1-5
D: TRBD1
DNA: TGCGCCAGCAGCCCAGAGGGGACAGGGAATCAGCCCCAGCATTTT
CDR3: CASSPEGTGNQPQHF

size: -
V: TRBV5-4
J: TRBJ2-1
D: TRBD2
DNA: TGTGCCAGCGGGAGACTAGCGGGGGGTAATGAGCAGTTCTTC
CDR3: CASGRLAGGNEQFF

size: -
V: TRBV5-5
J: TRBJ2-7
D: -
DNA: TGTGCCAGCAGCTATTTATACGAGCAGTACTTC
CDR3: CASSYLYEQYF

size: -
V: TRBV19
J: TRBJ1-3
D: -
DNA: TGTGCCACCTGGACAGTCCGCTCTGGAAACACCATATATTTT
CDR3: CATWTVRSGNTIYF

size: -
V: TRBV6-5
J: TRBJ1-2
D: -
DNA: TGTGCCAGCACTACCGTGACAGGCCTCTATGGCTACACCTTC
CDR3: CASTTVTGLYGYTF

size: -
V: TRBV12-5
J: TRBJ2-5
D: -
DNA: TGTGCTAGTGGTTTTATAGAGACCCAGTACTTC
CDR3: CASGFIETQYF

size: -
V: TRBV27
J: TRBJ1-5
D: -
DNA: TGTGCCAGCAGTTTAAGGTCCCAGGGGCAGCCCCAGCATTTT
CDR3: CASSLRSQGQPQHF

size: -
V: TRBV28
J: TRBJ2-7
D: -
DNA: TGTGCCAGCAGCCGAAGGGAGCAGGGGGGCTACGAGCAGTACTTC
CDR3: CASSRREQGGYEQYF

size: -
V: TRBV7-9
J: TRBJ1-4
D: TRBD1
DNA: TGTGCCAGCAGCTACCTACAGGGGGCGGACGAAAAACTGTTTTTT
CDR3: CASSYLQGADEKLFF

size: -
V: TRBV6-5
J: TRBJ2-5
D: -
DNA: TGTGCCAGCAGTTACGCAGGACTAGAGGGGGGAGAGACCCAGTACTTC
CDR3: CASSYAGLEGGETQYF

size: -
V: TRBV5-1
J: TRBJ1-2
D: -
DNA: TGCGCCAGCAGCTTCGACCGTAATGGCTACACCTTC
CDR3: CASSFDRNGYTF

size: -
V: TRBV28
J: TRBJ1-5
D: TRBD1
DNA: TGTGCCAGCAGTCGACCGGGACAGCACTCGGGGCAGCCCCAGCATTTT
CDR3: CASSRPGQHSGQPQHF

size: -
V: TRBV5-1
J: TRBJ2-7
D: TRBD1
DNA: TGCGCCAGCAGGGAGACCGGGACAGGGAGGAACGAGCAGTACTTC
CDR3: CASRETGTGRNEQYF

size: once
V: TRBV2
J: TRBJ1-5
D: -
DNA: TGTGCCAGCACTTGGGACGGAGGCAATCAGCCCCAGCATTTT
CDR3: CASTWDGGNQPQHF

size: -
V: TRBV10-3
J: TRBJ2-4
D: TRBD1
DNA: TGTGCCATCAGTACAGGGGGACTGGGCAAAAACATTCAGTACTTC
CDR3: CAISTGGLGKNIQYF

size: -
V: TRBV19
J: TRBJ2-3
D: -
DNA: TGTGCCAGTAGTAAAAGCGGGTCCCTCACAGATACGCAGTATTTT
CDR3: CASSKSGSLTDTQYF

size: -
V: TRBV29-1
J: TRBJ2-7
D: TRBD1
DNA: TGCAGCGTTGTGACGGACAGGGTGGCCTACGAGCAGTACTTC
CDR3: CSVVTDRVAYEQYF

size: -
V: TRBV27
J: TRBJ1-5
D: -
DNA: TGTGCCAGCAGTCGGGACAAAGAGAAAGGTCAGCCCCAGCATTTT
CDR3: CASSRDKEKGQPQHF

size: -
V: TRBV7-7
J: TRBJ1-1
D: TRBD1
DNA: TGTGCTAGCAGCCTTTCCGGGACAGGGGGCATGGGGGACACTGAAGCTTTCTTT
CDR3: CASSLSGTGGMGDTEAFF

size: -
V: TRBV5-1
J: TRBJ1-4
D: TRBD1
DNA: TGCGCCAGCAGGCAGGGACAGGGTGAAAAACTGTTTTTT
CDR3: CASRQGQGEKLFF

size: -
V: TRBV9
J: TRBJ2-1
D: -
DNA: TGTGCCAGCAGCGTAGCTCCCAGGGCATCCTACAATGAGCAGTTCTTC
CDR3: CASSVAPRASYNEQFF

size: once
V: TRBV9
J: TRBJ1-2
D: TRBD1
DNA: TGTGCCAGCAGCACAGGGGGAGGTAACTATGGCTACACCTTC
CDR3: CASSTGGGNYGYTF

size: -
V: TRBV15
J: TRBJ2-1
D: -
DNA: TGTGCCACCAGCAGAAATTCGGGGGGCCCCTACAATGAGCAGTTCTTC
CDR3: CATSRNSGGPYNEQFF

size: -
V: TRBV28
J: TRBJ1-3
D: -
DNA: TGTGCCAGCAGTCGCGGCTGGCGGGGGGGCGCAAATGGAAACACCATATATTTT
CDR3: CASSRGWRGGANGNTIYF

size: -
V: TRBV6-5
J: TRBJ2-7
D: TRBD1
DNA: TGTGCCAGCAGTGGACAGGGGTATAGCTCCTACGAGCAGTACTTC
CDR3: CASSGQGYSSYEQYF

size: -
V: TRBV7-9
J: TRBJ2-4
D: -
DNA: TGTGCCAGCAGCTTAGATCCAGTTCTATCCAGAATCATTCAGTACTTC
CDR3: CASSLDPVLSRIIQYF

size: -
V: TRBV7-2
J: TRBJ2-5
D: TRBD2
DNA: TGTGCCAGCAGCTTAGTGGGCGGGGGGGCCCAGTACTTC
CDR3: CASSLVGGGAQYF

size: -
V: TRBV6-5
J: TRBJ2-2
D: -
DNA: TGTGCCAGCAGCATCACCGGGGAGCTGTTTTTT
CDR3: CASSITGELFF

size: -
V: TRBV7-2
J: TRBJ1-1
D: -
DNA: TGTGCCAGCAGCCTCCCGAGAAGAGCGAACACTGAAGCTTTCTTT
CDR3: CASSLPRRANTEAFF

size: -
V: TRBV5-6
J: TRBJ1-4
D: -
DNA: TGTGCCACCAGTACACGGTTGGATAGGGTTGAAAAACTGTTTTTT
CDR3: CATSTRLDRVEKLFF

size: -
V: TRBV6-6
J: TRBJ1-4
D: TRBD1
DNA: TGTGCCAGCAGTCGGGACAGGAATGAAAAACTGTTTTTT
CDR3: CASSRDRNEKLFF

size: -
V: TRBV4-3
J: TRBJ1-1
D: -
DNA: TGCGCCAGCAGCTACTTCGGGGGCGTAGGGGACACTGAAGCTTTCTTT
CDR3: CASSYFGGVGDTEAFF

size: -
V: TRBV2
J: TRBJ2-7
D: -
DNA: TGTGCCAGCAGTGACCAGGGAGGCTACGAGCAGTACTTC
CDR3: CASSDQGGYEQYF

size: -
V: TRBV4-3
J: TRBJ2-6
D: -
DNA: TGCGCCAGCAGCCAAGAGGGAGCTGGGGCCAACGTCCTGACTTTC
CDR3: CASSQEGAGANVLTF

size: -
V: TRBV15
J: TRBJ1-1
D: -
DNA: TGTGCCACCAGCAGAGAACGGAAGAACACTGAAGCTTTCTTT
CDR3: CATSRERKNTEAFF

size: -
V: TRBV7-2
J: TRBJ2-3
D: -
DNA: TGTGCCAGCAGTTTCCCGGTCACAGATACGCAGTATTTT
CDR3: CASSFPVTDTQYF

size: -
V: TRBV28
J: TRBJ1-2
D: -
DNA: TGTGCCAGCAGTTCCTCAGGGTTTTCCTATGGCTACACCTTC
CDR3: CASSSSGFSYGYTF

size: -
V: TRBV7-2
J: TRBJ2-3
D: -
DNA: TGTGCCAGCAGCTTAAATACGGGTAATTTTATCGATACGCAGTATTTT
CDR3: CASSLNTGNFIDTQYF

size: -
V: TRBV6-5
J: TRBJ1-2
D: -
DNA: TGTGCCAGCAGTTACTCGTACAGTATAGTTAACTATGGCTACACCTTC
CDR3: CASSYSYSIVNYGYTF

size: -
V: TRBV29-1
J: TRBJ2-2
D: TRBD2
DNA: TGCAGCGCCGGGACTAGCGGGGGAAGTAGCACCGGGGAGCTGTTTTTT
CDR3: CSAGTSGGSSTGELFF

size: -
V: TRBV7-3
J: TRBJ2-2
D: TRBD1
DNA: TGTGCCAGCAGCCTGACAGGGGCCCGCAGCACCGGGGAGCTGTTTTTT
CDR3: CASSLTGARSTGELFF

size: -
V: TRBV19
J: TRBJ1-1
D: -
DNA: TGTGCCAGTAGTATTATACAGGGAGAAGCTTTCTTT
CDR3: CASSIIQGEAFF

size: -
V: TRBV7-2
J: TRBJ2-7
D: -
DNA: TGTGCCAGCAGCTTACTGCTCTACGAGCAGTACTTC
CDR3: CASSLLLYEQYF

size: -
V: TRBV7-2
J: TRBJ1-4
D: -
DNA: TGTGCCAGCAGCTCAACAACAGGGTTCGAAAAACTGTTTTTT
CDR3: CASSSTTGFEKLFF

size: -
V: TRBV14
J: TRBJ1-2
D: -
DNA: TGTGCCAGCAGCCAAGGGGTCAGGGCCCCCCACTATGGCTACACCTTC
CDR3: CASSQGVRAPHYGYTF

size: -
V: TRBV4-3
J: TRBJ1-5
D: -
DNA: TGCGCCAGCAGCCAAGATCATTGGGGGAGCAATCAGCCCCAGCATTTT
CDR3: CASSQDHWGSNQPQHF

size: once
V: TRBV9
J: TRBJ1-3
D: -
DNA: TGTGCCAGCAGCGGATCGATGGAGGGGAGATCTGGAAACACCATATATTTT
CDR3: CASSGSMEGRSGNTIYF

size: once
V: TRBV9
J: TRBJ2-2
D: TRBD1
DNA: TGTGCCAGCAGCTCAACCGGGACAGGGTACGGCGGGGAGCTGTTTTTT
CDR3: CASSSTGTGYGGELFF

size: -
V: TRBV19
J: TRBJ2-2
D: TRBD1
DNA: TGTGCCAGTTTGGGACAGCAAAAGAACACCGGGGAGCTGTTTTTT
CDR3: CASLGQQKNTGELFF

size: -
V: TRBV27
J: TRBJ1-2
D: -
DNA: TGTGCCAGCAGTCTTACAGGGTTGGGAGGCTACACCTTC
CDR3: CASSLTGLGGYTF

size: once
V: TRBV6-1
J: TRBJ2-7
D: -
DNA: TGTGCCAGCAGTGAAGCCCCAGGGAACTACGAGCAGTACTTC
CDR3: CASSEAPGNYEQYF

size: once
V: TRBV27
J: TRBJ2-1
D: TRBD1
DNA: TGTGCCAGCAGTTTATTTGGGACAGGGATGGGAAATGAGCAGTTCTTC
CDR3: CASSLFGTGMGNEQFF

size: -
V: TRBV29-1
J: TRBJ1-4
D: -
DNA: TGCAGCGTTGCTCGGCTTGAGGGGAATGAAAAACTGTTTTTT
CDR3: CSVARLEGNEKLFF

size: once
V: TRBV5-6
J: TRBJ2-7
D: TRBD2
DNA: TGTGCCAGCAGCTTAGCGCACGGGCGGGGGAACTCCTACGAGCAGTACTTC
CDR3: CASSLAHGRGNSYEQYF

size: -
V: TRBV27
J: TRBJ2-7
D: TRBD1
DNA: TGTGCCAGCAGTACCGCTTCGGGGACAGGGATTTCCTACGAGCAGTACTTC
CDR3: CASSTASGTGISYEQYF

size: -
V: TRBV6-5
J: TRBJ1-4
D: -
DNA: TGTGCCAGCAGTCGGACGGGCCTTGAAAAACTGTTTTTT
CDR3: CASSRTGLEKLFF

size: -
V: TRBV19
J: TRBJ2-2
D: -
DNA: TGTGCCAGTAGTATAGGAGGAGGCCATACCGGGGAGCTGTTTTTT
CDR3: CASSIGGGHTGELFF

size: -
V: TRBV5-6
J: TRBJ2-7
D: TRBD2
DNA: TGTGCCAGCAGAGTTAGCGGGTCCTACGAGCAGTACTTC
CDR3: CASRVSGSYEQYF

size: -
V: TRBV5-1
J: TRBJ2-3
D: TRBD1
DNA: TGCGCCAGCAGCTTAGGACAGGGGGTTTCGGATACGCAGTATTTT
CDR3: CASSLGQGVSDTQYF

size: -
V: TRBV9
J: TRBJ2-1
D: TRBD2
DNA: TGTGCCAGCAGCGCCTTGGGGGGAGGGAATTACAATGAGCAGTTCTTC
CDR3: CASSALGGGNYNEQFF